One and the same sample provided the 8 T cell receptor beta chains below, sequenced in a study of regulatory T cells in long-lasting Graves disease. Time point denoted: newly diagnosed GD, antithyroid drugs for less than 3 months. RNA from PBMCs was the source of the TCR library. With iRepertoire HTBI primers and Arm-PCR of CDR3 regions, TCR beta libraries were built. TCRdb redid the calling of the multiplex PCR reads with MiXCR, one entry per CDR3 protein. The sample records a few hundred thousand distinct CDR3 sequences, roughly 15% being singletons. The same data also went into a second study, on T cells in Graves' hyperthyroidism and ophthalmopathy.

The sequenced sample was peripheral blood mononuclear cells (PBMCs), obtained at new diagnosis, from a patient treated with antithyroid drugs. All receptors derive from a young woman with Graves disease.

The CDR3 DNA reads TGTGCCAGTAGTATAGTAAGAGGTTCCTACAATGAGCAGTTCTTC. It translates to CASSIVRGSYNEQFF. The chain joins TRBV19 to TRBJ2-1, with D uncertain. This CDR3 spans 15 amino acids. Germline loops: CDR1 LNHDA, CDR2 SQIVND (reference sequence). Trimming cost V 1 base and J 1 base, with 8 bases left between them.

The chain links TRBV30 to TRBJ1-3; D call uncertain. With 1 base removed from V and 2 bases from J, the gap between germline ends came to 6 bases. Germline V CDR1 and CDR2: GTSNPN, SVGIG (reference sequence). CDR3 length: 13 amino acids. The CDR3 DNA reads as TGTGCCTGGAGTGCTCTTACTGGAAACACCATATATTTT. Its translation: CAWSALTGNTIYF.

This clonotype was counted ten times or more. The chain has TRBV30 and TRBJ2-1; D might be TRBD2 (7 bases). The V gene's germline CDR1 is GTSNPN and CDR2 SVGIG (reference sequence). The length of the CDR3 is 15 residues. Trimming stripped 0 bases from V and 2 bases from J, with 11 bases between. The CDR3 DNA sequence: TGTGCCTGGAGTGTAGGGGGAGGGCCCTACAATGAGCAGTTCTTC. Translated, it gives CAWSVGGGPYNEQFF.

The genes are TRBV27 and TRBJ1-3; maybe TRBD1 (6 bases). V lost 6 bases to trimming and J lost 0 bases, with 12 bases between them. The CDR3 spans 15 residues. CDR1 and CDR2 from the germline V gene are MNHEY and SMNVEV (reference sequence). The CDR3 spells CASSLTGHSGNTIYF. For the CDR3, the DNA is TGTGCCAGCAGCCTGACAGGACACTCTGGAAACACCATATATTTT.

To note about this clonotype: A far larger clone lies a single base away; this is likely a read error. The rearrangement uses TRBV10-1 and TRBJ2-1; TRBD1 matches 7 bases. CDR3 length: 13 amino acids. Trimming took 5 bases from V and 10 from J; bases not matched to a gene: 8. CDR1 is WNHNN and CDR2 is SYGVQD in the germline V gene (reference sequence). CDR3 region: CASSPGTAYEQFF. CDR3 coding DNA: TGCGCCAGCAGTCCCGGGACAGCCTACGAGCAGTTCTTC.

This clonotype was observed a handful of times. The chain joins TRBV6-1 to TRBJ2-4; 11 nucleotides line up with TRBD2. V lost 8 bases and J lost 4; bases outside the gene matches: 10. Germline-derived CDR1 and CDR2 are MNHNS and SASEGT. This CDR3 region has 16 residues. The CDR3 nucleotides are TGTGCCAGCCGAAAGACTAGCGGGATGGCTAAAAACATTCAGTACTTC. Its translation: CASRKTSGMAKNIQYF.

This clonotype was observed at least ten times. This chain joins TRBV6-1 and TRBJ1-5, with no clear D. Per germline, CDR1 MNHNS and CDR2 SASEGT. This CDR3 has 15 residues. The V gene lost 6 bases and the J gene lost 7 bases, with 19 bases spanning the gap. This CDR3 is CASSPAQNEGQPQHF. The DNA of the CDR3 is TGTGCCAGCAGCCCTGCCCAAAACGAAGGACAGCCCCAGCATTTT.

This clonotype was counted only a few times. The chain couples TRBV2 to TRBJ2-1, with D perhaps matching TRBD2 (5 bases). Germline CDR1 SNHLY, CDR2 FYNNEI. V was shortened by 3 bases and J by 0 bases, with 21 bases between the two germline ends. CDR3 length: 19 residues. CDR3 nucleotide sequence: TGTGCCAGCAGTGATTCGGACGGCCCTGGACTGAGCTCCTACAATGAGCAGTTCTTC. The encoded protein is CASSDSDGPGLSSYNEQFF.